This TCR beta chain appears in the sequencing data of a study of graft-versus-host responses after intestinal transplantation. The CDR3 has 16 residues. The V gene lost 0 bases and the J gene lost 8 bases, with 17 bases spanning the gap. Germline CDR1 LGHNA, CDR2 YNFKEQ. The assay was immunoSEQ multiplex PCR, and TCRdb's table has in-frame clones only and misses some. The sample holds tens of thousands of clones, almost 95% seen once. Study findings and constraints: Those patients showing graft-donor T cell macrochimerism displayed high graft-versus-host to host-versus-graft clonal ratios in allografts.

For this clone: The antigen is not known.

This specimen consisted of unstimulated CD4+ T cells sorted from spleen or lymph node cells, obtained before transplant. This sequence originates from a human donor who was the organ donor for an intestinal transplant. V and J are TRBV4-2 and TRBJ1-3, with a tentative D call TRBD1 (5 bases). CDR3 sequence (DNA): TGTGCCAGCAGCCAAGATCGTCAGTCGCGGGGGGACACCATATATTTT. This codes for CASSQDRQSRGDTIYF.